This TCR beta chain comes out of a study of CD8 T cells in ankylosing spondylitis. Worth noting for this clonotype: Its antigen is not identified. The junction shows a germline mismatch at one end, possibly a read error.

Making use of molecular barcodes, quantitative 5'-RACE generated TCR beta libraries. TCRdb re-called the 5' RACE reads with MiXCR, one entry per CDR3 protein. The sample has 50,000 to 60,000 distinct CDR3 sequences, roughly 7.4% seen once. Study-level points and caveats: Reactive arthritis synovial fluid and blood previously showed some of these motif variants. Reportedly, disease-linked clones are significantly enriched in ankylosing spondylitis patients' matched synovial fluid. Seven to nine highly homologous variants formed a TCR beta motif that appeared characteristic of ankylosing spondylitis blood.

Sequences were obtained from blood, either unsorted or a sorted T cell fraction (not recorded which). The origin of this receptor is a female donor with ankylosing spondylitis or in good health (not recorded which).

The CDR3 sequence: CCARVAGGITDTQYF. The CDR3 DNA reads as TGCTGTGCTAGAGTCGCAGGGGGCATCACAGATACGCAGTATTTT. V and J are TRBV20-1 and TRBJ2-3, with 8 bases aligning to TRBD1. Germline V gene data show CDR1 as DFQATT and CDR2 as SNEGSKA (reference sequence). This CDR3 comprises 15 residues.